The 14 T cell receptor beta chains given below trace back to one sample, sequenced in a study of T cells after yellow fever vaccination. TCRdb passed the 5' RACE reads through MiXCR, listing each CDR3 protein once. Here the sample spans almost 70,000 distinct CDR3 sequences, approximately 5% being singletons. Sample: CD4+ T cells sorted from PBMCs, taken roughly 14 days after the first yellow fever vaccination. The receptors come from a man aged 18-30 years who received the YFV17D yellow fever vaccine.

Many counts were recorded for this clonotype. The chain links TRBV7-2 to TRBJ2-7; D may be TRBD1 (6 bases). Germline CDR1 and CDR2: SGHTA and FQGNSA. The V and J ends lost 1 base and 0 bases respectively, with 13 bases between them. The CDR3 has 16 amino acids. The CDR3 DNA reads as TGTGCCAGCAGCTTAGGGGACACAGGGCGCTCCTACGAGCAGTACTTC. Translation: CASSLGDTGRSYEQYF.

This clonotype was seen repeatedly, ten times or more. This sequence joins TRBV10-2 and TRBJ1-1; D gene ambiguous. The CDR3 extends over 15 amino acids. V lost 6 bases, J lost 2 bases, and 16 bases lay in between. Germline V lookup: CDR1 WSHSY, CDR2 SAAADI. The CDR3 sequence is CASRSPVRYNTEAFF. In nucleotides, the CDR3 is TGCGCCAGCAGATCTCCCGTCCGGTACAACACTGAAGCTTTCTTT.

This clonotype was recorded at least ten times. The chain recombines TRBV10-3 with TRBJ1-1; a possible D gene is TRBD1 (5 bases). Germline V gene lookup returns CDR1 ENHRY and CDR2 SYGVKD. V was clipped by 4 bases and J by 8 bases, with 11 bases between them. There are 12 residues in the CDR3. CDR3 loop: CAISGQNTEAFF. The DNA of the CDR3 is TGTGCCATCAGTGGACAGAATACCGAAGCTTTCTTT.

This clonotype was recorded many times. The V call is TRBV6-6, the J call TRBJ2-3, with 7 positions matching TRBD2. The CDR3 runs to 14 residues. Germline values: CDR1 MNHNY, CDR2 SVGAGI (reference sequence). With V trimmed by 7 bases and J by 11 bases, 15 bases remained unmatched. CDR3 amino acids: CASTPSGERGEQYF. The CDR3 DNA sequence: TGTGCCAGCACCCCATCGGGGGAGCGGGGTGAGCAGTATTTT.

Many counts were recorded for this clonotype. The CDR3 coding sequence is TGTGCCAGCAGCGGGGAGTCAAGGCAGCCCCAGCATTTT. Translation gives CASSGESRQPQHF. The J gene is TRBJ1-5, the V gene TRBV2, with D unresolved. The CDR3 consists of 13 residues. The ends were cut back, 6 bases at V and 7 bases at J, with 13 bases in the middle. The germline V gene has CDR1 SNHLY and CDR2 FYNNEI.

This clonotype was seen at least ten times. This chain joins TRBV2 and TRBJ2-3; maybe TRBD1 (6 bases). CDR1 is SNHLY and CDR2 is FYNNEI in the germline V gene. The CDR3 has 15 amino acids. V lost 5 bases and J 4 bases, leaving 16 bases between the germline ends. CDR3 nucleotides: TGTGCCAGCAGTTTGGAGCTAGGGGGAGCAGATACGCAGTATTTT. It yields the protein CASSLELGGADTQYF.

This clonotype was seen at least ten times. This chain links TRBV5-1 with TRBJ2-1; 12 bases fit TRBD2. Germline V CDR1 and CDR2: SGHRS, YFSETQ. CDR3 size: 17 residues. The junction had 10 bases not matched to a gene; V was cut back by 4 bases and J by 5 bases. This CDR3 reads CASSLRLAGDNDNEQFF. In nucleotides, the CDR3 is TGCGCCAGCAGCCTACGACTAGCGGGGGATAACGACAATGAGCAGTTCTTC.

This clonotype was seen at least ten times. The rearrangement uses TRBV20-1 and TRBJ2-7; TRBD1 might be the D (7 bases). The CDR3 sequence is 15 residues long. Germline V gene data show CDR1 as DFQATT and CDR2 as SNEGSKA (reference sequence). V shed 0 bases and J shed 2 bases, with 14 bases lying between them. The chain's CDR3 is CSAREGGTAAYEQYF. CDR3 bases: TGCAGTGCTAGAGAAGGAGGGACAGCGGCCTACGAGCAGTACTTC.

Comment on this clonotype: A much larger clone lies one base from this, so it may be a read error. V and J are TRBV6-1 and TRBJ1-1; D gene ambiguous. This CDR3 contains 16 residues. Per germline, CDR1 MNHNS and CDR2 SASEGT. The CDR3 DNA sequence: TGTGCCAGCAGCCACGGACCCCCCAGAGTTAACACTAAAGCTTTCTTT. Protein: CASSHGPPRVNTKAFF.

This clonotype was recorded many times. The V call is TRBV27, the J call TRBJ2-1, with 12 bases lining up with TRBD2. The CDR3 consists of 17 residues. Germline V lookup: CDR1 MNHEY, CDR2 SMNVEV (reference sequence). With 7 bases clipped from V and 2 bases from J, the junction kept 9 bases outside the gene matches. The CDR3 DNA reads TGTGCCAGCATCCTTCCCCCTAGCGGGGGGGCCTACAATGAGCAGTTCTTC. As protein: CASILPPSGGAYNEQFF.

This clonotype was detected ten times or more. The chain combines TRBV7-8 with TRBJ2-5; 7 nucleotides line up with TRBD1. CDR3 length equals 17 residues. Trimming removed 5 bases from V and 5 bases from J; junction bases left unmatched: 17. Germline V gene lookup returns CDR1 SGHVS and CDR2 FQNEAQ. As DNA, the CDR3 is TGTGCCAGCAGCGGACTCGGGACAGCAATTCCCCCTGAGACCCAGTACTTC. Translated: CASSGLGTAIPPETQYF.

The sample holds many counts of this clonotype. The chain is built from TRBV20-1 and TRBJ2-1; D not certain. V lost 6 bases and J 7 bases, leaving 7 bases between the germline ends. The CDR3 is 10 residues long. Germline V gene sequence: CDR1 DFQATT, CDR2 SNEGSKA (reference sequence). CDR3 amino acids: CSAGVNEQFF. The CDR3 DNA sequence: TGCAGTGCAGGTGTTAATGAGCAGTTCTTC.

With respect to this clonotype: One base away lies a much larger clone, so this may be a sequencing read error. V usage is TRBV24-1 and J usage is TRBJ2-3; 8 nucleotides align to TRBD2. The CDR3 has 13 residues. After removal of 10 bases from V and 8 bases from J, the junction contained 10 bases not matched to a gene. CDR1 KGHDR and CDR2 SFDVKD come from the germline V gene. The DNA for the CDR3 is TGTGCCACGAGCGGGGGAGGGGCAGTTACGCAGTATTTT. This translates into CATSGGGAVTQYF.

This clonotype has ten or more counts. The V call is TRBV7-2, the J call TRBJ2-1, with no clear D. The germline CDR1 and CDR2 sequences are SGHTA and FQGNSA. This CDR3 contains 14 residues. Trimming pared 1 base from V and 5 bases from J, leaving 9 bases between. The CDR3 DNA reads as TGTGCCAGCAGCTTAGTCAGGCAGGACAATGAGCAGTTCTTC. Protein product: CASSLVRQDNEQFF.